Given below is one TCR beta chain in context. Its antigen remains unknown. Amplification used 60 Vbeta primers and 13 Jbeta primers. Profiled with immunoSEQ multiplex PCR; TCRdb holds only in-frame clones, not every one. This table has more than 85,000 clones, roughly 70% appearing once. This specimen comes from a study of cytomegalovirus exposure and HLA in healthy donors. About the research overall: The Caucasian-associated ancestry cluster held roughly 81% of a few hundred genotyped donors. General observations from the study: Later analysis found that TCR beta chains associated with HLA were more clonally expanded than other, equally common chains. For most TCR beta V segments, an earlier analysis put the productive rate at about 90% or about 30% of the time. Roughly uniform depth of sequencing across donors was assumed in presence/absence analyses.

The sample taken for sequencing was PBMCs. This receptor was obtained from a woman in her sixties or seventies in good health and CMV-seropositive.

CDR3 region: CAWSDDYLTWGTEAFF. The DNA of the CDR3 is TGTGCCTGGAGTGACGACTACCTAACATGGGGCACTGAAGCTTTCTTT. The chain combines TRBV30 with TRBJ1-1, with D uncertain. The CDR3 length is 16 residues. Trimming stripped 1 base from V and 4 bases from J, with 19 bases between. Per the germline V gene, CDR1 is GTSNPN and CDR2 is SVGIG (reference sequence).